This TCR beta chain emerged from a study of control samples from healthy donors and cancer patients. Repertoires were generated with immunoSEQ multiplex PCR, while TCRdb's copy carries only in-frame clones and drops some. Among over 100,000 clones listed, around 90% were seen once. V shed 0 bases and J shed 0 bases, with 18 bases lying between them. CDR1 is SNHLY, CDR2 FYNNEI, per germline. CDR3 length equals 18 residues. The TCR originated in a man between 18 and 29 years old in good health. The sequencing sample was made of blood. The chain uses TRBV2 and TRBJ2-7; weak D call: TRBD1 (5 bases). This CDR3 is CASSEARGHGQISYEQYF. CDR3 DNA: TGTGCCAGCAGTGAAGCGCGAGGCCACGGACAAATCTCCTACGAGCAGTACTTC.